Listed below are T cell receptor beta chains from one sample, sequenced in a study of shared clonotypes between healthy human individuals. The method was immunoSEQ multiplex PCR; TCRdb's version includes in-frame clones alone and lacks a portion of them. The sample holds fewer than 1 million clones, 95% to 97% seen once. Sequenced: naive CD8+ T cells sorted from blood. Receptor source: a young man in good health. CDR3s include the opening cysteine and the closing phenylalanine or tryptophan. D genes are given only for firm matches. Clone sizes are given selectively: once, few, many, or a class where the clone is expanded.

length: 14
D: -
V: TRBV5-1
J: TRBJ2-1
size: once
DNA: TGCGCCAGCAGCTTGTGGACTTCGGGAGATGAGCAGTTCTTC
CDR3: CASSLWTSGDEQFF

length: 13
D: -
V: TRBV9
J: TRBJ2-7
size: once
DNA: TGTGCCAGCAGCGGCCGAAGCTCCTACGAGCAGTACTTC
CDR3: CASSGRSSYEQYF

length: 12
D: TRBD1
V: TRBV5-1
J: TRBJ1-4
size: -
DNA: TGCGCCAGCAGCTTGACAGGGGAAGCACTGTTTTTT
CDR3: CASSLTGEALFF

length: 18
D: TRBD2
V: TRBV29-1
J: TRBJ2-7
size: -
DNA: TGCAGCGTTGAGGAGGGACATATTAGCGGGAGACCCGGCTACGAGCAGTACTTC
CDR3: CSVEEGHISGRPGYEQYF

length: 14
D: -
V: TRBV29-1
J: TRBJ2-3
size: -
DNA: TGCAGCGTTGTTCCCACATCTAGCACAGATACGCAGTATTTT
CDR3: CSVVPTSSTDTQYF

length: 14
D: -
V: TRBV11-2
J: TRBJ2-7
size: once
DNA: TGTGCCAGCAGCTTAGCGACAGCTGGAAACGAGCAGTACTTC
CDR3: CASSLATAGNEQYF

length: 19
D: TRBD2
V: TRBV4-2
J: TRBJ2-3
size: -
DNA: TGTGCCAGCAGCCGCCCTCCGGGACTAGCGGGGATTAGCACAGATACGCAGTATTTT
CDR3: CASSRPPGLAGISTDTQYF

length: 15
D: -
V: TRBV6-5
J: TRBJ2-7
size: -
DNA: TGTGCCAGCAGCGCGTCAGCTCTTTTTGACGGCGAGCAGTACTTC
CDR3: CASSASALFDGEQYF

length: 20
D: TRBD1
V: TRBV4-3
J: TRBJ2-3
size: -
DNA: TGCGCCAGCAGCCAAGGAACGACTGACGGGACAGGGGTTTACACAGATACGCAGTATTTT
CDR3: CASSQGTTDGTGVYTDTQYF

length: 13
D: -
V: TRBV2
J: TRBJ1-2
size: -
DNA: TGTGCCAGCAGTGGAGAGGAGCACTATGGCTACACCTTC
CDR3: CASSGEEHYGYTF

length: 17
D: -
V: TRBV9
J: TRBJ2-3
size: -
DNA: TGTGCCAGCAGCGCCCGGAGGGACTCTCGAAGCACAGATACGCAGTATTTT
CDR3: CASSARRDSRSTDTQYF

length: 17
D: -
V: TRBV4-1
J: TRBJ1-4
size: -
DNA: TGCGCCAGCAGCCATGCGAATTCCGGGGTAACTAATGAAAAACTGTTTTTT
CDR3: CASSHANSGVTNEKLFF

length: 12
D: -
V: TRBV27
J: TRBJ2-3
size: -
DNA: TGTGCCAGCAGGCGAAACACAGATACGCAGTATTTT
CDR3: CASRRNTDTQYF

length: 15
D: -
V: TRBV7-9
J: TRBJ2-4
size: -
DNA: TGTGCCAGCAGCTCCCGATTAGAGGCCAAAAACATTCAGTACTTC
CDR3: CASSSRLEAKNIQYF

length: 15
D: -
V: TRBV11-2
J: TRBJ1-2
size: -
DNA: TGTGCCAGCAGCTTAGATTCGGGAGGCTGGGATGGCTACACCTTC
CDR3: CASSLDSGGWDGYTF

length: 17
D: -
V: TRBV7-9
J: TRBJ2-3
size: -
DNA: TGTGCCAGCAGCCTGCCAAGCGTTCATCCTGGCACAGATACGCAGTATTTT
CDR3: CASSLPSVHPGTDTQYF

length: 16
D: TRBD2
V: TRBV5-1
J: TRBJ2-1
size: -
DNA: TGCGCCAGCAGCTTGGAGGCTAGCGGGACCTACAATGAGCAGTTCTTC
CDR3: CASSLEASGTYNEQFF

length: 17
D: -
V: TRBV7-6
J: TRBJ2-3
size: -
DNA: TGTGCCAGCAGCTCCTTTGGCTTCGGGTCAGACACAGATACGCAGTATTTT
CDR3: CASSSFGFGSDTDTQYF

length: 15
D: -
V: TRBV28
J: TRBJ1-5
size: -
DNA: TGTGCCACCCAAGGTAGGGTGGGTAGCAATCAGCCCCAGCATTTT
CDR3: CATQGRVGSNQPQHF

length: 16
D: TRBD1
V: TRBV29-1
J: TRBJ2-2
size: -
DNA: TGCAGCGCTACCGGGACAGGGGCCCTTAACACCGGGGAGCTGTTTTTT
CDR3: CSATGTGALNTGELFF

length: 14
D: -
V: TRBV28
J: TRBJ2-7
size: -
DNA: TGTGCCAGCCGTACATTGGGTGGGGGTAACGAGCAGTACTTC
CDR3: CASRTLGGGNEQYF

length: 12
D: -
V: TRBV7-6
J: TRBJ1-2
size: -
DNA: TGTGCCAGCAGCTTAGGGGGTGATGGCTACACCTTC
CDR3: CASSLGGDGYTF

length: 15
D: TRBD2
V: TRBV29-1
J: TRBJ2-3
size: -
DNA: TGCAGCGTTGAGTCCCTAGCGGGAGACCCAGATACGCAGTATTTT
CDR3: CSVESLAGDPDTQYF

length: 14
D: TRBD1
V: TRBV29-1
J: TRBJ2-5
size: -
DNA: TGCAGCGTCCTAGGGGGACAGTCTGAAGAGACCCAGTACTTC
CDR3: CSVLGGQSEETQYF

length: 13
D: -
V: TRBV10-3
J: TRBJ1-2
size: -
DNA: TGTGCCATCAGTGAAGAGACAGACTATGGCTACACCTTC
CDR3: CAISEETDYGYTF

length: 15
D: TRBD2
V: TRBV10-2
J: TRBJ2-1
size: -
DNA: TGCGCCAGCAGTGTTTTAGCGGGAAGCTACAATGAGCAGTTCTTC
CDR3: CASSVLAGSYNEQFF